This T cell receptor (beta chain) was captured in a study of T cells in localized non-small cell lung cancer. About this clone: The target antigen is unknown.

Study observations and caveats: Among blood samples, higher T cell density accompanied longer overall survival.

Sequenced by immunoSEQ multiplex PCR; TCRdb stores in-frame clones only, minus some. The sample includes 20,000 to 25,000 clones, about nine tenths seen only once; the top ten take 22%. Trimming stripped 0 bases from V and 0 bases from J, with 8 bases between. Germline V gene data show CDR1 as LGHNA and CDR2 as YNFKEQ. The CDR3 is 15 residues long. The sequence derives from a man between 35 and 75 years old with stage I squamous cell lung carcinoma. The source was peripheral blood, collected before any cancer treatment. V and J are TRBV4-2 and TRBJ1-2, with a weak D call TRBD1 (5 bases). CDR3 coding DNA: TGTGCCAGCAGCCAAGAGGGGGGGGCTAACTATGGCTACACCTTC. This sequence encodes CASSQEGGANYGYTF.